This TCR beta chain was captured in a study of cytomegalovirus exposure and HLA in healthy donors. Study outcomes and limitations: For most TCR sequences rarity was the rule, although some public TCRs occurred in many donors. First-cohort TCR clusters tended to co-occur in the 120 or so validation repertoires, a later analysis found.

Assay used: immunoSEQ multiplex PCR; TCRdb lists only in-frame clones, some missing. The sample has 71,000 or so clones, approximately 94% seen once. Comments on this clone: Its antigen is undetermined.

The CDR3 length is 16 residues. V shed 5 bases, J shed 0 bases, and the junction held 5 bases outside the gene matches. Germline values: CDR1 SGHNT, CDR2 YENEEA. The chain recombines TRBV11-3 with TRBJ2-2, with TRBD1 matching 8 bases. This TCR was sampled from a woman aged 18-35 years in good health and CMV-seropositive. Sequenced: PBMCs. This chain's CDR3 is CASSTSGGSNTGELFF. DNA of the CDR3: TGTGCCAGCAGCACCTCAGGGGGCTCGAACACCGGGGAGCTGTTTTTT.